Listed below are T cell receptor beta chains from one sample, sequenced in a study of blood T cells in healthy people across ages. Each CDR3 protein gets one entry after TCRdb re-called the 5' RACE reads with MiXCR. The sample has 1.8 million or so distinct CDR3 sequences, around 40% seen once. Sequencing was done on a sample of blood. These receptors were obtained from a human donor in good health. CDR3s leave out the opening cysteine and the closing phenylalanine or tryptophan.

v_gene: TRBV24-1; CDR3aa: ATSDGPVNEQF
v_gene: TRBV20-1; CDR3aa: SATKLGDTQY
v_gene: TRBV5-1; CDR3aa: ASSPEGGIYEQY
v_gene: TRBV12-3/TRBV12-4; CDR3aa: ASSWGTGVGRDGYT
v_gene: TRBV4-2; CDR3aa: ASSQGWTSGGSSYGQY
v_gene: TRBV4-2; CDR3aa: ASSQGQALTDTQY
v_gene: TRBV29-1; CDR3aa: SVEVGASTEAF
v_gene: TRBV7-9; CDR3aa: ASNQGGEGYT
v_gene: TRBV7-6; CDR3aa: ASSLGGTKETQY
v_gene: TRBV28; CDR3aa: ASSLTRAPSGNTIY
v_gene: TRBV28; CDR3aa: ASRKTGTQGTQY
v_gene: TRBV7-2; CDR3aa: ASSLGGPYSGANVLT
v_gene: TRBV28; CDR3aa: ASKPQTADYGYT
v_gene: TRBV27; CDR3aa: ASSFRGLNGYT
v_gene: TRBV12-3/TRBV12-4; CDR3aa: ASSGDRPYEQF
v_gene: TRBV2; CDR3aa: ASSEASGGVQETQY
v_gene: TRBV27; CDR3aa: AKINEDYEQY
v_gene: TRBV6-1; CDR3aa: ASSGEGAPNEKRF
v_gene: TRBV3-1; CDR3aa: ASSQYEQETQY
v_gene: TRBV28; CDR3aa: ASSRPGVGQETQY
v_gene: TRBV6-6; CDR3aa: ASSYSVSGANVLT
v_gene: TRBV6-6; CDR3aa: ASSNRGGAIGNEQF
v_gene: TRBV3-1; CDR3aa: ASRDASGSSNEQF
v_gene: TRBV7-6; CDR3aa: ASSLVPAGGDNEQF
v_gene: TRBV15; CDR3aa: ATSRDRFDQMKGEQY
v_gene: TRBV10-3; CDR3aa: AISDGYYGYT
v_gene: TRBV7-3; CDR3aa: AGSLRAKGGELF
v_gene: TRBV2; CDR3aa: ATGTSWAGELF
v_gene: TRBV7-2; CDR3aa: ASSRGRGTNEKLF
v_gene: TRBV7-9; CDR3aa: ASSLDWKQF
v_gene: TRBV6-2/TRBV6-3; CDR3aa: ASSFLGQGVISGANVLT
v_gene: TRBV29-1; CDR3aa: SVEDLGVAF
v_gene: TRBV20-1; CDR3aa: SAGQGDGYGYT
v_gene: TRBV2; CDR3aa: ASNRDETQY
v_gene: TRBV4-1; CDR3aa: ASSQEGRDNQPQH